This TCR beta chain was sequenced during a study of response to subunit inactivated influenza vaccine. General study results and limits: The authors proposed limited new T cell recruitment per seasonal influenza vaccination.

This clonotype was detected a few times. The antigen remains unidentified. TCRdb processed the RT-PCR reads anew with MiXCR; each CDR3 protein has one entry. The sample consists of around 170,000 distinct CDR3 sequences, around 10% of them appearing once. Trimming stripped 5 bases from V and 0 bases from J, with 20 bases between. This CDR3 is 17 amino acids long. From germline, CDR1 is SEHNR and CDR2 FQNEAQ (reference sequence). This chain links TRBV7-9 with TRBJ2-7; D is ambiguous. This clonotype was sampled from a man aged 45 to 70 who received an inactivated influenza vaccine. Sample: CD8+ T cells sorted from PBMCs, taken roughly 24 months after vaccination. The CDR3 loop is CASSGTSGLTASYEQYF. In nucleotides, the CDR3 is TGTGCCAGCAGCGGTACATCCGGTTTGACGGCCTCCTACGAGCAGTACTTC.